This passage covers 4 T cell receptor beta chains from one sample sequenced in a study of beta chain features in type 1 diabetes. Expressed TCRB transcripts got sequenced, as all isolated RNA was reverse transcribed. Sequencing used immunoSEQ multiplex PCR; TCRdb keeps in-frame clones, though not all of them. In the table there are 300,000 or so clones, around 15% of which are singletons. General study results and limits: People with Type 1 diabetes carried modestly yet significantly shorter TCRB CDR3s in all four CD4+ subsets.

Antigens for these TCRs are unknown. Sequenced input: naive CD4+ T cells from blood. These receptors all come from a man in his thirties or forties with type 1 diabetes.

In this sample, this clone turned up a few times. The rearrangement joins TRBV5-4 to TRBJ2-1; no reliable D call. CDR1 SGHNT and CDR2 YYREEE come from the germline V gene (reference sequence). This CDR3 has 13 residues. CDR3 loop: CESRSETYNEQFF. CDR3 nucleotides: TGTGAAAGTCGTTCGGAGACCTACAATGAGCAGTTCTTC.

This sequence joins TRBV6-5 and TRBJ1-5, with D possibly being TRBD1 (6 bases). Germline V lookup: CDR1 MNHEY, CDR2 SVGAGI. V gave up 6 bases and J gave up 4 bases, with 13 bases separating them. The CDR3 has 14 residues. The CDR3 is CASRGDRSNQPQHF. The CDR3 region has the DNA TGTGCCAGCAGGGGCGACAGGTCTAATCAGCCCCAGCATTTT.

The V gene is TRBV9, the J gene TRBJ2-7, with a weak D call TRBD2 (5 bases). There are 12 residues in the CDR3. Trimming pared 3 bases from V and 13 bases from J, leaving 17 bases between. Germline CDR1 and CDR2: SGDLS and YYNGEE. The CDR3 spells CASSGSGPGIYF. CDR3 DNA sequence: TGTGCCAGCAGCGGATCAGGCCCGGGAATTTACTTC.

This clone was picked up a small number of times. The rearrangement joins TRBV7-9 to TRBJ2-1, with 13 nucleotides matching TRBD2. In germline, CDR1 is SEHNR, CDR2 FQNEAQ (reference sequence). There are 16 residues in the CDR3. V lost 0 bases, J lost 5 bases, and 1 base stayed unmatched. The CDR3 coding sequence is TGTGCCAGCAGCTTAGCGGGACTAGCGGGGAACAATGAGCAGTTCTTC. Amino acids: CASSLAGLAGNNEQFF.